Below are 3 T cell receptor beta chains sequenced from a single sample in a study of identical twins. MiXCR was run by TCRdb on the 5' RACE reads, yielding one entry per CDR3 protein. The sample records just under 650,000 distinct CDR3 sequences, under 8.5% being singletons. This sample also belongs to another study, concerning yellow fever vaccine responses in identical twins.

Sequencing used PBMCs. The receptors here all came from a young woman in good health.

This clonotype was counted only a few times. The chain's CDR3 is CAAQDSNTDTQYF. The CDR3 region has the DNA TGTGCCGCCCAAGACTCGAACACAGATACGCAGTATTTT. The gene calls are TRBV6-1 and TRBJ2-3; D is uncertain. CDR3 length: 13 residues. Between the trimmed V and J ends, which lost 11 bases and 2 bases, there was a span of 14 bases. Germline V gene data show CDR1 as MNHNS and CDR2 as SASEGT.

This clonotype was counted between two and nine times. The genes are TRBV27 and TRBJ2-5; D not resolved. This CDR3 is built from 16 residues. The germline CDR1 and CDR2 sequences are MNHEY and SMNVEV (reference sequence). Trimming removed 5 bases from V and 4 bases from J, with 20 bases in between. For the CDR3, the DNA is TGTGCCAGCAGTCTCATTCCCTCCGCTGTTGGAGAGACCCAGTACTTC. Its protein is CASSLIPSAVGETQYF.

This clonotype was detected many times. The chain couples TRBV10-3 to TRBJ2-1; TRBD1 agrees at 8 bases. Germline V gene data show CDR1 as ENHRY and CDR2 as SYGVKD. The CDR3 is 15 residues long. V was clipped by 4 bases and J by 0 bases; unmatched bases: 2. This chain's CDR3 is CAISATGGSYNEQFF. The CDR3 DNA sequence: TGTGCCATCAGTGCCACAGGGGGCTCCTACAATGAGCAGTTCTTC.